These 3 T cell receptor beta chains originate from one sample sequenced in a study of blood T cell repertoires in COVID-19. Sequencing used immunoSEQ multiplex PCR; TCRdb keeps in-frame clones, though not all of them. The sample records about 260,000 clones, about nine tenths being singletons. Input material: peripheral blood. All receptors derive from a woman between 50 and 59 years old who had recovered from COVID-19.

The chain recombines TRBV7-8 with TRBJ1-6; 7 bases line up with TRBD1. CDR1 and CDR2 from the germline V gene are SGHVS and FQNEAQ. The V gene end was trimmed by 5 bases and the J gene end by 5 bases; junction bases not matched to a gene: 6. This CDR3 is built from 15 residues. CDR3 coding DNA: TGTGCCAGCAGCCTCCTACAGGGGAATAATTCACCCCTCCACTTT. It codes for CASSLLQGNNSPLHF.

The chain employs TRBV7-2 and TRBJ1-1; tentative D call: TRBD1 (5 bases). Trimming removed 5 bases from V and 7 bases from J, with 14 bases in between. There are 13 residues in the CDR3. CDR1 is SGHTA, CDR2 FQGNSA, per germline. In nucleotides, the CDR3 is TGTGCCAGCAGCACTGAACAGGTTAATGAAGCTTTCTTT. Translating gives CASSTEQVNEAFF.

The CDR3 region has the DNA TGTGCCAGCAGTTACAGGGCCACCTACGAGCAGTACTTC. Encoded protein: CASSYRATYEQYF. This chain connects TRBV3-1 (or the pseudogene TRBV3-2) to TRBJ2-7; maybe TRBD1 (6 bases). The CDR3 has 13 amino acids. From germline, CDR1 is LGHDT and CDR2 YNNKEL (reference sequence). V shed 6 bases and J shed 2 bases, with 11 bases lying between them.